Each of the 4 T cell receptor beta chains below was sequenced from the same sample in a study of blood T cell repertoires in COVID-19. Profiling relied on immunoSEQ multiplex PCR, and the TCRdb table lists in-frame clones only, not all of them. Of over 200,000 clones in the sample, just under 85% were seen once. Sequenced material: PBMCs or T cells enriched from blood (not recorded which). These receptors were collected from a middle-aged man who had recovered from COVID-19.

This clone was observed a single time. V usage is TRBV9 and J usage is TRBJ1-2; TRBD1 matches at 8 bases. Trimming took 2 bases from V and 13 from J; bases not matched to a gene: 10. Germline values: CDR1 SGDLS, CDR2 YYNGEE. The CDR3 loop spans 13 amino acids. The CDR3 here is CASSVHPGQGGTF. The DNA for the CDR3 is TGTGCCAGCAGCGTTCACCCCGGACAGGGTGGCACCTTC.

This chain connects TRBV7-2 to TRBJ1-1; 8 bases match TRBD1. The germline V gene encodes CDR1 SGHTA and CDR2 FQGNSA. The CDR3 length is 16 residues. V lost 3 bases to trimming and J lost 2 bases; unmatched junction nucleotides: 8. CDR3 residues: CASSFSPGQGNTEAFF. The CDR3 DNA sequence: TGTGCCAGCAGCTTTTCCCCCGGACAGGGAAACACTGAAGCTTTCTTT.

This rearrangement joins TRBV4-3 to TRBJ1-1; D possibly corresponds to TRBD1 (5 bases). CDR3 length: 14 residues. Trimming stripped 3 bases from V and 11 bases from J, with 19 bases between. CDR1 is LGHNA and CDR2 is YSLEER in the germline V gene. The CDR3 loop is CASSQGGEGISAFF. The CDR3 DNA reads as TGCGCCAGCAGCCAGGGGGGGGAGGGCATCTCCGCTTTCTTT.

This chain's CDR3 is CASSLGKGHSRENIQYF. CDR3 bases: TGTGCCAGCAGCTTAGGAAAAGGACACAGCCGGGAAAACATTCAGTACTTC. The V call is TRBV7-6, the J call TRBJ2-4; the D gene is possibly TRBD1 (5 bases). The CDR3 is 17 amino acids. V was trimmed by 1 base and J by 5 bases, leaving 18 bases between them. From germline, CDR1 is SGHVS and CDR2 FNYEAQ.